This T cell receptor (beta chain) is from a study of T cells expressing NK-cell markers. As for the study in general: From sorted CD3+CD56+NKG2C+, CD3+CD56+NKG2C- and CD3+CD56-NKG2C+ T cells came the TCR beta repertoires. Serological testing identified seven of the eight sequenced donors as HCMV-seropositive and one as seronegative. Study-level points and caveats: The CD3+CD56-NKG2C+ fraction of a handful of donors was also led by these clonotypes.

With respect to this clonotype: What it binds is not known.

UMI-tagged 5'RACE template switching yielded the TCR beta cDNA. Reanalyzing the 5' RACE reads, TCRdb keeps one entry per CDR3 protein, without DNA. Found here are several thousand distinct CDR3 sequences; the top ten clones hold about 60%. This CDR3 is 14 amino acids long. The germline V gene has CDR1 MNHEY and CDR2 SVGAGI. The TCR comes from a man aged 18 to 29 in good health. The chain recombines TRBV6-5 with TRBJ1-1. What was sequenced was blood T cells: a sorted CD56 or NKG2C T cell subset, CD4+ or CD8+ T cells, or bulk PBMC T cells (not recorded which). The CDR3 sequence is CASTLEGLNTEAFF.